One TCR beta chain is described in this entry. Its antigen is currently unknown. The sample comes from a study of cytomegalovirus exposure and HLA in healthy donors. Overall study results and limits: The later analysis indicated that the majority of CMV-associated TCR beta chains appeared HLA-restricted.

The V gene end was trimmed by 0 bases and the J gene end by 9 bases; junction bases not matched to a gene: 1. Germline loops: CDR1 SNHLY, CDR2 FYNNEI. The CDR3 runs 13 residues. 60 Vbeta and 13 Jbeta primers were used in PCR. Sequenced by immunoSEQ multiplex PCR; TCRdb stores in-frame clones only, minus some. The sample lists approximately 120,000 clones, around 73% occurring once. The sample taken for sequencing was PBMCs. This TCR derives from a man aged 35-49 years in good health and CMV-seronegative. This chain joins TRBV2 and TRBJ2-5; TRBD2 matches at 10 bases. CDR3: CASSEASGGPQYF. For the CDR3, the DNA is TGTGCCAGCAGTGAAGCTAGCGGGGGGCCCCAGTACTTC.